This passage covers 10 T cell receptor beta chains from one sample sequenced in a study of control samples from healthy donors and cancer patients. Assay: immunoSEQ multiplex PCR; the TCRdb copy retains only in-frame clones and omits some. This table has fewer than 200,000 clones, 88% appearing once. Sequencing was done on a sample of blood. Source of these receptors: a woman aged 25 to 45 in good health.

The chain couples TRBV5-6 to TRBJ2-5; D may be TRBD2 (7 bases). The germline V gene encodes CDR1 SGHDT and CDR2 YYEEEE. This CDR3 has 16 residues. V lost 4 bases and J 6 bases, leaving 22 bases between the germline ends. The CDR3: CASSHGGRVVTKTQYF. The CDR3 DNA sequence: TGTGCCAGCAGCCACGGGGGGCGGGTAGTCACAAAGACCCAGTACTTC.

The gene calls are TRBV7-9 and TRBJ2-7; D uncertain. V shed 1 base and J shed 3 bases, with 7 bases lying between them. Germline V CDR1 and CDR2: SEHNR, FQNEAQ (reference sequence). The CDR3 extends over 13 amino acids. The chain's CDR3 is CASSLVDRYEQYF. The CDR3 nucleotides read TGTGCCAGCAGCTTAGTTGATCGCTACGAGCAGTACTTC.

In DNA form, the CDR3 reads TGTGCCAGCAGCTTAGAATCGACAGGGTGGAACACTGAAGCTTTCTTT. Translation gives CASSLESTGWNTEAFF. The chain links TRBV7-6 to TRBJ1-1, with TRBD1 identical over 7 bases. This CDR3 has 16 amino acids. Per germline, CDR1 SGHVS and CDR2 FNYEAQ. J gave up 1 base and V 1 base, and 6 bases lay outside the gene matches.

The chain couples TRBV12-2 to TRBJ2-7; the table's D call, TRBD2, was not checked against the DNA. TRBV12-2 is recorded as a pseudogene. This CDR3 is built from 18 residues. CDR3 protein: CASRVTGTSGRARDEQYF. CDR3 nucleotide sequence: TGTGCAAGTCGCGTAACCGGGACTAGCGGGAGGGCCAGAGACGAGCAGTACTTC.

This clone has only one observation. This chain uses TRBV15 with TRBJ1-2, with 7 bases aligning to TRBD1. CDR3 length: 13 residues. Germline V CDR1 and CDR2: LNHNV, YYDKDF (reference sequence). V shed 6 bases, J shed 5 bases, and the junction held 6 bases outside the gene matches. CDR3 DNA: TGTGCCACCAGACGGGACAGCCTTTATGGCTACACCTTC. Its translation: CATRRDSLYGYTF. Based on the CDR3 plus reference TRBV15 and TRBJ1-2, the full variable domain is DAMVIQNPRYQVTQFGKPVTLSCSQTLNHNVMYWYQQKSSQAPKLLFHYYDKDFNNEADTPDNFQSRRPNTSFCFLDIRSPGLGDTAMYLCATRRDSLYGYTFGSGTRLTVV.

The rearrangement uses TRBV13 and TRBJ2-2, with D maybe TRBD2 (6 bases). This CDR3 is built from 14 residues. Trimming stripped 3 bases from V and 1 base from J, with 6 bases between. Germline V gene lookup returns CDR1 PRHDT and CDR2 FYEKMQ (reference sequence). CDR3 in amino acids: CASSLGGNTGELFF. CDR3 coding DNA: TGTGCCAGCAGCTTGGGGGGGAACACCGGGGAGCTGTTTTTT.

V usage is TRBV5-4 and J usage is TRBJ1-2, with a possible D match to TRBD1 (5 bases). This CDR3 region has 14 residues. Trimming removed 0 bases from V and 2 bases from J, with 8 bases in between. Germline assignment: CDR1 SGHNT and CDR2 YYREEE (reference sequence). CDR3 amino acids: CASSLDSGNYGYTF. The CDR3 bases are TGTGCCAGCAGCTTGGATTCAGGGAACTATGGCTACACCTTC.

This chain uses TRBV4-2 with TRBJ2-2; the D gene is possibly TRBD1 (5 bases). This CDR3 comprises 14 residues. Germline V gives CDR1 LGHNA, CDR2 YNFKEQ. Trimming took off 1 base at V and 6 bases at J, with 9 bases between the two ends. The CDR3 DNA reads TGTGCCAGCAGCCAAGGGCCAGGGCCCGGGGAGCTGTTTTTT. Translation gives CASSQGPGPGELFF.

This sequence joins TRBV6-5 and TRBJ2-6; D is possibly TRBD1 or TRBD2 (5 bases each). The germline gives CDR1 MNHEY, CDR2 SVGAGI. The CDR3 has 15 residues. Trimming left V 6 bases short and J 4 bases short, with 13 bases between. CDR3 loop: CASSRAGDGANVLTF. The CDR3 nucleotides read TGTGCCAGCAGCCGGGCCGGGGACGGGGCCAACGTCCTGACTTTC.

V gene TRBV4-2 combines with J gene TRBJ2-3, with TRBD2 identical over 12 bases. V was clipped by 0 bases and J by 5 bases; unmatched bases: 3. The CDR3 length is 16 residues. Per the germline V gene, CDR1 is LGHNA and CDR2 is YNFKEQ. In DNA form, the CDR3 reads TGTGCCAGCAGCCAAGAGACTAGCGGGGGAGGAGATACGCAGTATTTT. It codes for CASSQETSGGGDTQYF.